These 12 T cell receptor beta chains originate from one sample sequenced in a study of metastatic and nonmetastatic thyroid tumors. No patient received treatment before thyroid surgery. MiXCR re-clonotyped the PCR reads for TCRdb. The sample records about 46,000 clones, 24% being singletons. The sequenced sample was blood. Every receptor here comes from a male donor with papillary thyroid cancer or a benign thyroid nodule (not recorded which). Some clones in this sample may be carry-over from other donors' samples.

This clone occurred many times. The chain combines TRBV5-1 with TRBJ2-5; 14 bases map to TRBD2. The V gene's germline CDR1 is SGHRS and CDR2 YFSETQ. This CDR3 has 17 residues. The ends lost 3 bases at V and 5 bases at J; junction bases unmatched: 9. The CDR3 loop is CASSSQGLAGGGETQYF. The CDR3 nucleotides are TGCGCCAGCAGCTCCCAAGGACTAGCGGGAGGAGGGGAGACCCAGTACTTC.

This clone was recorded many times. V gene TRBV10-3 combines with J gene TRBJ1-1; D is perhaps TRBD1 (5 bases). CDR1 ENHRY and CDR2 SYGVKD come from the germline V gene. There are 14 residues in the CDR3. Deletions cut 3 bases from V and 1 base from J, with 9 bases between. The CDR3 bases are TGTGCCATCAGTGAATACGGGGGGAACACTGAAGCTTTCTTT. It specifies CAISEYGGNTEAFF.

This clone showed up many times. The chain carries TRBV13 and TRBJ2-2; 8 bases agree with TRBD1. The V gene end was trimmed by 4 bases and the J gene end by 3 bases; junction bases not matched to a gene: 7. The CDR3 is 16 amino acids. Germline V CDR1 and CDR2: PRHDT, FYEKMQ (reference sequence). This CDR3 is CASSWNRGSYTGELFF. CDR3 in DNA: TGTGCCAGCAGCTGGAACAGGGGGAGTTACACCGGGGAGCTGTTTTTT.

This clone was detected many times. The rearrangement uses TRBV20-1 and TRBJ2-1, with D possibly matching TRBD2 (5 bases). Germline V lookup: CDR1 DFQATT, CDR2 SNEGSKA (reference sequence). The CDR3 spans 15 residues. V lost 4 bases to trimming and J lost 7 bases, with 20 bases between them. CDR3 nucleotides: TGCAGTGCTACAGACCCCCTGAGGGCGGTGAATGAGCAGTTCTTC. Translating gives CSATDPLRAVNEQFF.

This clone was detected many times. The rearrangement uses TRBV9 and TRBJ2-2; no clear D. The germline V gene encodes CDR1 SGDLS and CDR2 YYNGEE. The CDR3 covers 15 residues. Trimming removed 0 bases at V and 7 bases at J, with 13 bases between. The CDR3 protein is CASSVVERSLGELFF. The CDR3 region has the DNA TGTGCCAGCAGCGTAGTTGAACGGAGCCTCGGGGAGCTGTTTTTT.

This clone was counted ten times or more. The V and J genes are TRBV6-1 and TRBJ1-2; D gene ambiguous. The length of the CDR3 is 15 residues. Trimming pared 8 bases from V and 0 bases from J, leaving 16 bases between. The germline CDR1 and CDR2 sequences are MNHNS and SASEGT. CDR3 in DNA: TGTGCCAGCGCACTTATCCCGGGTGCTAACTATGGCTACACCTTC. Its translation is CASALIPGANYGYTF.

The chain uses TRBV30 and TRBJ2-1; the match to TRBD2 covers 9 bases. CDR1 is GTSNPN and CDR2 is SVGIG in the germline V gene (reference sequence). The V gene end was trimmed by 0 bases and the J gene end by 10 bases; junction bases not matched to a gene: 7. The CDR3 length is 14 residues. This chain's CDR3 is CAWSVRAGGGEQFF. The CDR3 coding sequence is TGTGCCTGGAGTGTACGAGCGGGAGGAGGGGAGCAGTTCTTC.

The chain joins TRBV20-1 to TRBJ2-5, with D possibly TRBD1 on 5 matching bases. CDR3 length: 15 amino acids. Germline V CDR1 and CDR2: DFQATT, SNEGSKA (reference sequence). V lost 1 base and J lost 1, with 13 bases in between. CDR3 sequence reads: CSARVRGGIQETQYF. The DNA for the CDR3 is TGCAGTGCTAGAGTAAGGGGTGGGATCCAAGAGACCCAGTACTTC.

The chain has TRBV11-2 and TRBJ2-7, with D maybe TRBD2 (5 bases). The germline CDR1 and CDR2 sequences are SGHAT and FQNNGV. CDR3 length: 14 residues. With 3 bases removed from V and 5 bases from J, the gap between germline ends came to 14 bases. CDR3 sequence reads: CASSFSTEVNEQYF. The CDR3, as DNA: TGTGCCAGCAGCTTCTCTACGGAGGTGAACGAGCAGTACTTC.

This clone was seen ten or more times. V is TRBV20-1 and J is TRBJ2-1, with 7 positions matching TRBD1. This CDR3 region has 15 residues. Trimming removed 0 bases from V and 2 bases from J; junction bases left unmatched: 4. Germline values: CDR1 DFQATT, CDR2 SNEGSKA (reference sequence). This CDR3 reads CSARDHTGAYNEQFF. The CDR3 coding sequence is TGCAGTGCTAGAGATCATACAGGGGCCTACAATGAGCAGTTCTTC.

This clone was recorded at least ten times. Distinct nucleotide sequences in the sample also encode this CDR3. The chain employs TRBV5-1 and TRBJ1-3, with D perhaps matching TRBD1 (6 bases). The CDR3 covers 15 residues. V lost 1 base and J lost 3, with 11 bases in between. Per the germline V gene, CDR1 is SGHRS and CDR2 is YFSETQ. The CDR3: CASSLSTGNGNTIYF. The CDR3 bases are TGCGCCAGCAGCTTGAGTACAGGGAATGGAAACACCATATATTTT.

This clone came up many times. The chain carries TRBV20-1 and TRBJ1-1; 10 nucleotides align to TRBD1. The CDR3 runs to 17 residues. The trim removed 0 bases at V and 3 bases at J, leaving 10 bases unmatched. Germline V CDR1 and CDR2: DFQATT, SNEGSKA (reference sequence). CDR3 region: CSARDPRDRGWDTEAFF. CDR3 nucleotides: TGCAGTGCTAGAGACCCCCGGGACAGGGGTTGGGACACTGAAGCTTTCTTT.